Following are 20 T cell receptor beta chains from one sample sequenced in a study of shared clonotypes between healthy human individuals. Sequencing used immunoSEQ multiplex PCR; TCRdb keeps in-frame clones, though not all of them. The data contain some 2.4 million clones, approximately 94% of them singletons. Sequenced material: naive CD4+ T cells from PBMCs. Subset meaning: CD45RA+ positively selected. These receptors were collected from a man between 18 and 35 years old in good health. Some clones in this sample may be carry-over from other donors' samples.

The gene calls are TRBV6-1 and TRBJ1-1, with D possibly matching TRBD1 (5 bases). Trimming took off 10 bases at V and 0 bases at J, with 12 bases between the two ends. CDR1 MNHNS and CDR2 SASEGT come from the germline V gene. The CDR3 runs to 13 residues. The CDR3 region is CATTDGLNTEAFF. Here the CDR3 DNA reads TGTGCCACGACAGACGGTTTGAACACTGAAGCTTTCTTT.

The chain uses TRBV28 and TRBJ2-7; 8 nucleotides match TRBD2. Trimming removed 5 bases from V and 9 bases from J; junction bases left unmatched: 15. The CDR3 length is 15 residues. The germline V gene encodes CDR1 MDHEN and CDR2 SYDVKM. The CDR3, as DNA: TGTGCCAGCAGTCCGACCGGGACTAGTCAGCAGGGGCAGTACTTC. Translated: CASSPTGTSQQGQYF.

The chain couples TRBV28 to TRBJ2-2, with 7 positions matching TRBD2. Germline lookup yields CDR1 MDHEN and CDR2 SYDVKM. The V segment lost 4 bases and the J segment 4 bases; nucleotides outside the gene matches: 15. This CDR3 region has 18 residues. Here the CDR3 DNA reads TGTGCCAGCAGTTGGACCGGGACTAAGTCTTACGGCACCGGGGAGCTGTTTTTT. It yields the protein CASSWTGTKSYGTGELFF.

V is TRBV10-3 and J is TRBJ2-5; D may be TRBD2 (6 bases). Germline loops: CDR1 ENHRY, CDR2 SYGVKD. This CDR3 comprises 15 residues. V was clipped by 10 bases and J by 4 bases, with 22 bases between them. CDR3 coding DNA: TGTGCCACCGCTGGAGGTCGGGGACTGTTAGAGACCCAGTACTTC. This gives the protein CATAGGRGLLETQYF.

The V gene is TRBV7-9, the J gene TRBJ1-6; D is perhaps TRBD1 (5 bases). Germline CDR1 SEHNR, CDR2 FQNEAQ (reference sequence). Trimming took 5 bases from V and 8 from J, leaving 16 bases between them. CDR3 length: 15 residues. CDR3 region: CASSTSTEGDSPLHF. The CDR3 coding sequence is TGTGCCAGCAGCACCTCGACAGAAGGCGATTCACCCCTCCACTTT.

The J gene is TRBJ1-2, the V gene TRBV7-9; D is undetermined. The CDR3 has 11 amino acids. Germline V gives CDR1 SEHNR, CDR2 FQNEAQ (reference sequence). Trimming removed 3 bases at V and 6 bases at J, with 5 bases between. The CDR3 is CASSLGNGYTF. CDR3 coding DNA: TGTGCCAGCAGCTTGGGCAATGGCTACACCTTC.

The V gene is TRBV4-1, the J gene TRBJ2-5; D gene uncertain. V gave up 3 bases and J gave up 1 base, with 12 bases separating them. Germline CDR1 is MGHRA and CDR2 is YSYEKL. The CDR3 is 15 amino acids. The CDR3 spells CASSHPSRRQETQYF. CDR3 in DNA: TGCGCCAGCAGCCATCCCTCTAGGCGCCAAGAGACCCAGTACTTC.

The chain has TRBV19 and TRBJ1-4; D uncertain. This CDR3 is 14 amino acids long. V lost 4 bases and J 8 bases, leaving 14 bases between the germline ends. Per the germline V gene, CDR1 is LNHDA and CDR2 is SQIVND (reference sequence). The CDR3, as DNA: TGTGCCAGTAGTAGGGCCCCACTGAGGGAAAAACTGTTTTTT. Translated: CASSRAPLREKLFF.

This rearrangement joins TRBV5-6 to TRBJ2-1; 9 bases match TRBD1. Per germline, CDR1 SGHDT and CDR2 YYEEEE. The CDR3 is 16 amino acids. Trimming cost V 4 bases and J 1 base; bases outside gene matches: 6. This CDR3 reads CASSGIGTGSYNEQFF. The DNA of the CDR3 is TGTGCCAGCAGCGGAATCGGGACAGGGTCCTACAATGAGCAGTTCTTC.

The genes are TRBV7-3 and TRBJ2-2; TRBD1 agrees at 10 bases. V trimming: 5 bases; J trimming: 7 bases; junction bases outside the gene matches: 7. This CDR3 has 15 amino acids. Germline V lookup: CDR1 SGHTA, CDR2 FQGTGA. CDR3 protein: CASSATGGIGGELFF. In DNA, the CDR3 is TGTGCCAGCAGCGCGACAGGGGGCATAGGCGGGGAGCTGTTTTTT.

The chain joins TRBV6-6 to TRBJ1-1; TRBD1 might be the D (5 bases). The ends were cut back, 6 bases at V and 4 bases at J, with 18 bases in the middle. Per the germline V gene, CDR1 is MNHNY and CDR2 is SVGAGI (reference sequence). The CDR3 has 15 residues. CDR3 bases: TGTGCCAGCAGCGCACCGCGGGGGAAAGGCACTGAAGCTTTCTTT. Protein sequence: CASSAPRGKGTEAFF.

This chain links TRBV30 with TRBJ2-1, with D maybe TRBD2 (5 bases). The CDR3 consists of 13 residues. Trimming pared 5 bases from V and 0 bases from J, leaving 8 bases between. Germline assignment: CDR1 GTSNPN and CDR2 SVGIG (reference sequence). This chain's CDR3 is CAWEGASYNEQFF. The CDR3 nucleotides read TGTGCCTGGGAGGGAGCCTCCTACAATGAGCAGTTCTTC.

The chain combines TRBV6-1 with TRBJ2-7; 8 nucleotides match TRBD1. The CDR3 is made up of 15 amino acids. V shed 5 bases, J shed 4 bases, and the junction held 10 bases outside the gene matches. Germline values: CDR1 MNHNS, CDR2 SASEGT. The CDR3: CASSQYLGTGYEQYF. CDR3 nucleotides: TGTGCCAGCAGTCAGTATCTGGGGACAGGTTACGAGCAGTACTTC.

CDR3 in amino acids: CASSGLKMEQYF. DNA for the CDR3: TGTGCCAGCAGCGGACTCAAGATGGAGCAGTACTTC. This chain links TRBV9 with TRBJ2-7, with no clear D. Germline V CDR1 and CDR2: SGDLS, YYNGEE. The CDR3 has 12 residues. Trimming removed 3 bases at V and 7 bases at J, with 11 bases between.

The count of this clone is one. CDR3 in DNA: TGCGCCAGCAGCCCAAGACTAGCGGGAGGAAATTCCGAGCAGTACTTC. Its translation is CASSPRLAGGNSEQYF. The genes are TRBV5-1 and TRBJ2-7; 13 nucleotides match TRBD2. In germline, CDR1 is SGHRS, CDR2 YFSETQ. CDR3 length: 16 residues. V lost 4 bases, J lost 6 bases, and 10 bases stayed unmatched.

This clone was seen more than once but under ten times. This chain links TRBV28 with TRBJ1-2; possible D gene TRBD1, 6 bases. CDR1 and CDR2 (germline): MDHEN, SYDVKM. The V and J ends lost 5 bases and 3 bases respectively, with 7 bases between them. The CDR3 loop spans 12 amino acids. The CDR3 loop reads CASSTGYYGYTF. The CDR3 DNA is TGTGCCAGCAGTACAGGGTACTATGGCTACACCTTC.

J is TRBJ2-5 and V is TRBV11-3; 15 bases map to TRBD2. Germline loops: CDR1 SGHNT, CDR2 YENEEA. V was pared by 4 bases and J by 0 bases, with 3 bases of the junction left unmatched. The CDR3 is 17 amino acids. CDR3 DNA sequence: TGTGCCAGCAGCTCCGGGACTAGCGGGAGGTACCAAGAGACCCAGTACTTC. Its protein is CASSSGTSGRYQETQYF.

The chain's CDR3 is CASSLGGALNTGELFF. The DNA for the CDR3 is TGTGCCAGCAGCTTAGGAGGAGCGTTGAACACCGGGGAGCTGTTTTTT. The V and J genes are TRBV7-2 and TRBJ2-2; no firm D call. The CDR3 contains 16 residues. CDR1 is SGHTA, CDR2 FQGNSA, per germline. Deletions cut 1 base from V and 1 base from J, with 10 bases between.

The CDR3 nucleotides are TGTGCCAGCAGTTCTGACAGGGCTACGCAGTATTTT. This gives the protein CASSSDRATQYF. This chain links TRBV28 with TRBJ2-3; 7 bases are a match to TRBD1. In germline, CDR1 is MDHEN, CDR2 SYDVKM. The CDR3 consists of 12 residues. V lost 4 bases and J lost 8; bases outside the gene matches: 3.

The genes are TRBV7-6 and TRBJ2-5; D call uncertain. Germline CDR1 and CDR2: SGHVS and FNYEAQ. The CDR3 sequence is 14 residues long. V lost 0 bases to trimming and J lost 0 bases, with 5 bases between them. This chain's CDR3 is CASSLAPHQETQYF. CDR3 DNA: TGTGCCAGCAGCTTAGCGCCCCACCAAGAGACCCAGTACTTC.